This is a list of T cell receptor beta chains from one sample in a study of T cells in localized non-small cell lung cancer. The assay was immunoSEQ multiplex PCR, and TCRdb's table has in-frame clones only and misses some. Of over 1,500 clones listed, around 23% are singletons. The specimen was normal lung tissue next to the tumor, collected before any cancer treatment. All receptors derive from a woman aged 35 to 70 with stage I lung adenocarcinoma. Both conserved end residues are part of each CDR3. D genes are given only for firm matches. Clone size is shown for a subset of rows, as once, few, many or a class of expanded clone.

cdr3_length	j_call	v_call	d_call	clone_size	cdr3_nt	cdr3_aa
14	TRBJ2-7	TRBV5-1	.	.	TGCGCCAGCAGCTTGGAGGGGCCCGAAGAGGAGCAGTACTTC	CASSLEGPEEEQYF
14	TRBJ2-3	TRBV14	.	few	TGTGCCAGTAGGAGGGACGGATCCACAGATACGCAGTATTTT	CASRRDGSTDTQYF
13	TRBJ1-2	TRBV30	.	few	TGTGCCTGGACCTACGGACAGACCTATGGCTACACCTTC	CAWTYGQTYGYTF
17	TRBJ2-3	TRBV2	.	.	TGTGCCAGCAGTGAAGCGCCCCCAGGGGCCGGGACAGATACGCAGTATTTT	CASSEAPPGAGTDTQYF
15	TRBJ1-1	TRBV18	TRBD1	.	TGTGCCAGCTCACCAAGACCGGGACAGGACACTGAAGCTTTCTTT	CASSPRPGQDTEAFF
15	TRBJ1-4	TRBV30	TRBD1	.	TGTGCCTGGAGTGTGGGTCAGGGGGGGAATGAAAAACTGTTTTTT	CAWSVGQGGNEKLFF
14	TRBJ1-1	TRBV6-8	.	.	TGTGCCAGCAGTTACTTCGGGACAATGACTGAAGCTTTCTTT	CASSYFGTMTEAFF
14	TRBJ1-4	TRBV9	.	few	TGTGCCAGCAGCGACGACAGGAGCGACGAAAAACTGTTTTTT	CASSDDRSDEKLFF
17	TRBJ2-1	TRBV15	TRBD2	.	TGTGCCACCAGCAGACACTCCGGGACTAGCGGGTTCAATGAGCAGTTCTTC	CATSRHSGTSGFNEQFF
16	TRBJ1-2	TRBV11-3	TRBD1	large	TGTGCCAGCAGCCCTGAACCGGGACAGGGTGATAATGGCTACACCTTC	CASSPEPGQGDNGYTF
12	TRBJ1-1	TRBV30	.	once	TGTGCCTGGCTACAGGGTACTTCTGAAGCTTTCTTT	CAWLQGTSEAFF
17	TRBJ2-2	TRBV19	TRBD1	.	TGTGCCAGTAGTATGGCCGGGGGACAGGGAAGAACCGGGGAGCTGTTTTTT	CASSMAGGQGRTGELFF
15	TRBJ2-5	TRBV11-3	.	medium-sized	TGTGCCAGCAGCCCGTCCGCTGGGGGTCAAGAGACCCAGTACTTC	CASSPSAGGQETQYF
14	TRBJ2-1	TRBV9	TRBD2	.	TGTGCCAGTGACAGACTAGCGGGAGATAGTGAGCAGTTCTTC	CASDRLAGDSEQFF
15	TRBJ1-5	TRBV6-8	TRBD1	few	TGTGCCAGCAGTCCCGGGACAGGGGGCAGGCAGCCCCAGCATTTT	CASSPGTGGRQPQHF
16	TRBJ1-3	TRBV11-3	.	.	TGTGCCAGCAGCTTCCCGGGTCCAAGCTCTGGAAACACCATATATTTT	CASSFPGPSSGNTIYF
14	TRBJ1-1	TRBV5-1	TRBD1	.	TGCGCCAGCACCCGGACAGGGGCGAACACTGAAGCTTTCTTT	CASTRTGANTEAFF
15	TRBJ1-1	TRBV5-1	.	few	TGCGCCAGCAGCTTGGAGGCCCAGGGGTACACTGAAGCTTTCTTT	CASSLEAQGYTEAFF